The clone carrying this TCR beta chain was counted once. Authors' processing steps: Reference gene primer amplification in the assay estimated nucleated cell counts. Sequenced by immunoSEQ multiplex PCR; TCRdb stores in-frame clones only, minus some. The DNA gave D and trimming, while V, J and clone size come from that table. Of fewer than 350,000 clones in the sample, about 85% were seen once. The data were obtained in a study of blood T cell repertoires in COVID-19. Study context: There were acute and convalescent COVID-19 samples, and they came from the United States, Italy and Spain.

V was clipped by 5 bases and J by 3 bases, with 15 bases between them. Germline CDR1 and CDR2: KGHDR and SFDVKD. The CDR3 contains 15 residues. Individuals aged 18 to 89 years were recruited from 24 US areas. Clinical history as reported by participants underpinned cohort assignment. The receptor was isolated from a woman aged 50 to 60 who had recovered from COVID-19. Source material: PBMCs or T cells enriched from blood (not recorded which). V and J are TRBV24-1 and TRBJ1-2, with D possibly being TRBD1 (6 bases). The CDR3 loop is CATSAGSAGDYGYTF. DNA for the CDR3: TGTGCCACCAGTGCAGGAAGCGCAGGGGACTATGGCTACACCTTC.